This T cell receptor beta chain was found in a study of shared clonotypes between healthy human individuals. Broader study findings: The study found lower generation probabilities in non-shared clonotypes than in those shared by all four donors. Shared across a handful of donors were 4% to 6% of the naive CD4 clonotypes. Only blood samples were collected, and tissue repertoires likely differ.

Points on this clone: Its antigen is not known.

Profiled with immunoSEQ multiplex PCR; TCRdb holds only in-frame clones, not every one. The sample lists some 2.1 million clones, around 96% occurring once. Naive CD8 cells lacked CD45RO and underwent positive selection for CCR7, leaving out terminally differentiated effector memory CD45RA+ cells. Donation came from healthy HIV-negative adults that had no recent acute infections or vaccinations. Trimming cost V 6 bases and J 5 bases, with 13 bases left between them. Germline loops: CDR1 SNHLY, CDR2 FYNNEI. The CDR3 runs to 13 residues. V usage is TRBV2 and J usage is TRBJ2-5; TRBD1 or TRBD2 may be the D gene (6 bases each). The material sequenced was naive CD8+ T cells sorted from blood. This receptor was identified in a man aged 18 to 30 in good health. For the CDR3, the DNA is TGTGCCAGCAGGGCGGGACATGGGGAGACCCAGTACTTC. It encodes CASRAGHGETQYF. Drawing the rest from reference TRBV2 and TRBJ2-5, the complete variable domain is EPEVTQTPSHQVTQMGQEVILRCVPISNHLYFYWYRQILGQKVEFLVSFYNNEISEKSEIFDDQFSVERPDGSNFTLKIRSTKLEDSAMYFCASRAGHGETQYFGPGTRLLVL.